These 7 T cell receptor beta chains originate from one sample sequenced in a study of T cell changes during pregnancy in multiple sclerosis (dated by TCRdb to the late 2010s). The method was the immunoSEQ multiplex PCR assay. Entries here come from immuneACCESS through TCRdb and include only in-frame sequences with V and J called. Some clones fail to appear in such tables; in the studies checked, an unresolved V gene covers under half of the shortfall, and the cause of the remainder is unknown. The sample records over 50,000 clones, about 90% of which are singletons. The ten largest make up 0.89% of the sample. Sequencing used peripheral blood, obtained in the first trimester of pregnancy. The receptors here all came from a female donor in good health, enrolled as a control in a pregnancy study.

A single count supports this clone. The V and J genes are TRBV7-2 and TRBJ1-1; no firm D call. This CDR3 has 14 residues. Germline V gene sequence: CDR1 SGHTA, CDR2 FQGNSA. Trimming stripped 7 bases from V and 5 bases from J, with 17 bases between. CDR3 nucleotide sequence: TGTGCCAGCACCCCCACACATGGGAGGACTGAAGCTTTCTTT. This encodes CASTPTHGRTEAFF.

This chain connects TRBV6-4 to TRBJ1-2; D gene unclear. CDR1 MRHNA and CDR2 SNTAGT come from the germline V gene. The CDR3 spans 10 residues. V shed 6 bases and J shed 4 bases, with 3 bases lying between them. The DNA for the CDR3 is TGTGCCAGCAGCCTCTATGGCTACACCTTC. Its protein product is CASSLYGYTF.

The V gene is TRBV6-5, the J gene TRBJ2-5, with D unclear. The V and J ends lost 6 bases and 5 bases respectively, with 13 bases between them. Germline assignment: CDR1 MNHEY and CDR2 SVGAGI. The CDR3 extends over 13 amino acids. The CDR3 DNA reads as TGTGCCAGCAGCCGTAGCATGCAGGAGACCCAGTACTTC. Its protein product is CASSRSMQETQYF.

The V and J genes are TRBV10-3 and TRBJ2-1, with TRBD1 matching 7 bases. Per germline, CDR1 ENHRY and CDR2 SYGVKD. Trimming cost V 2 bases and J 5 bases; bases outside gene matches: 6. The CDR3 loop spans 15 amino acids. The DNA for the CDR3 is TGTGCCATCAGTGAGGTAGGACAGGAGCACAATGAGCAGTTCTTC. It specifies CAISEVGQEHNEQFF.

The chain uses TRBV6-6 and TRBJ1-1; tentative D call: TRBD1 (6 bases). V was cut by 0 bases and J by 11 bases, with 13 bases left in between. CDR3 length: 13 amino acids. The germline CDR1 and CDR2 sequences are MNHNY and SVGAGI (reference sequence). The CDR3 loop is CASSYSGYRAAFF. The CDR3 DNA sequence: TGTGCCAGCAGTTACTCTGGGTACAGGGCCGCTTTCTTT.

The V call is TRBV9, the J call TRBJ2-4; 7 bases are shared with TRBD1. CDR3 length: 19 amino acids. In germline, CDR1 is SGDLS, CDR2 YYNGEE. With 0 bases clipped from V and 0 bases from J, the junction kept 12 bases outside the gene matches. As DNA, the CDR3 is TGTGCCAGCAGCGTAGGGGGACAGAGTTTTACCCTAGCCAAAAACATTCAGTACTTC. The encoded protein is CASSVGGQSFTLAKNIQYF. The full variable domain, completed using reference TRBV9 and TRBJ2-4, is DSGVTQTPKHLITATGQRVTLRCSPRSGDLSVYWYQQSLDQGLQFLIQYYNGEERAKGNILERFSAQQFPDLHSELNLSSLELGDSALYFCASSVGGQSFTLAKNIQYFGAGTRLSVL.

This rearrangement joins TRBV7-3 to TRBJ1-1, with TRBD1 as a possible D gene (5 bases). The germline CDR1 and CDR2 sequences are SGHTA and FQGTGA. V lost 5 bases, J lost 0 bases, and 10 bases lay in between. CDR3 length: 14 residues. The CDR3 region is CASSRGGMNTEAFF. CDR3 nucleotide sequence: TGTGCCAGCAGCCGGGGGGGAATGAACACTGAAGCTTTCTTT.